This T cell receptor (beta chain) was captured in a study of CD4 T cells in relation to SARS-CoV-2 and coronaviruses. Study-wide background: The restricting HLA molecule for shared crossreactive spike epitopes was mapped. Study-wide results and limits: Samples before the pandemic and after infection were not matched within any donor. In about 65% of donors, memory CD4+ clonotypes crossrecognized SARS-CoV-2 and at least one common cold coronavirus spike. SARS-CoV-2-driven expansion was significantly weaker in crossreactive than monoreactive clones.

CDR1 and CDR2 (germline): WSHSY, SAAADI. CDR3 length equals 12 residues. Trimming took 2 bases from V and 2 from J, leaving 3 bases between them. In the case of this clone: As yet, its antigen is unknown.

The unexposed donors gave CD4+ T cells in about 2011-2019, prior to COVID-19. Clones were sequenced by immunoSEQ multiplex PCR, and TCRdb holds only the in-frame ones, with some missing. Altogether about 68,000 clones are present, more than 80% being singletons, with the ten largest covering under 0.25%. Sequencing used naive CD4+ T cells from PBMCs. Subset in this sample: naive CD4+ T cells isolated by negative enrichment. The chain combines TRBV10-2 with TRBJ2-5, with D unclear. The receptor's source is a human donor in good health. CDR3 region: CASSEIQETQYF. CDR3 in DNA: TGCGCCAGCAGTGAGATACAAGAGACCCAGTACTTC.